This TCR beta chain was sequenced for a study of shared clonotypes between healthy human individuals. The study ran the assay at deep level. Unsorted PBMC replicate PCRs drew on roughly 300 ng DNA, representing approximately 27,000 T cell genomes. The table came from immunoSEQ multiplex PCR; TCRdb's copy has only in-frame clones and leaves some out. Of some 530,000 clones in the sample, more than 75% were seen once. Sequencing used PBMCs. This TCR came from a woman aged 40 to 50 in good health. Some clones in this sample may be carry-over from other donors' samples.

CDR3 amino acids: CASSRAVRVPTDTQYF. The CDR3 DNA sequence: TGTGCCAGCAGCAGGGCGGTCAGGGTCCCCACAGATACGCAGTATTTT. The chain uses TRBV5-5 and TRBJ2-3, with D tentatively TRBD1 (5 bases). The CDR3 runs to 16 residues. Germline-derived CDR1 and CDR2 are SGHKS and YYEKEE (reference sequence). The V and J ends lost 4 bases and 2 bases respectively, with 17 bases between them. The entire variable domain, with the rest obtained from reference TRBV5-5 and TRBJ2-3, is as follows: DAGVTQSPTHLIKTRGQQVTLRCSPISGHKSVSWYQQVLGQGPQFIFQYYEKEERGRGNFPDRFSARQFPNYSSELNVNALLLGDSALYLCASSRAVRVPTDTQYFGPGTRLTVL.